This T cell receptor beta chain is drawn from a study of blood T cell repertoires in COVID-19. This table comes from immunoSEQ multiplex PCR, and its TCRdb copy is limited to in-frame clones, with some not included. The profile shows under 100,000 clones, around nine tenths of them singletons. The sample comprised peripheral blood. This sequence was found in a man in his forties or fifties with active COVID-19.

The CDR3 loop reads CASRKGTGESPLHF. DNA of the CDR3: TGTGCCAGCAGGAAAGGGACAGGGGAATCACCCCTCCACTTT. This chain connects TRBV2 to TRBJ1-6, with 10 nucleotides matching TRBD1. Germline V gene data show CDR1 as SNHLY and CDR2 as FYNNEI. The V gene end was trimmed by 6 bases and the J gene end by 10 bases; junction bases not matched to a gene: 6. The CDR3 sequence is 14 residues long.